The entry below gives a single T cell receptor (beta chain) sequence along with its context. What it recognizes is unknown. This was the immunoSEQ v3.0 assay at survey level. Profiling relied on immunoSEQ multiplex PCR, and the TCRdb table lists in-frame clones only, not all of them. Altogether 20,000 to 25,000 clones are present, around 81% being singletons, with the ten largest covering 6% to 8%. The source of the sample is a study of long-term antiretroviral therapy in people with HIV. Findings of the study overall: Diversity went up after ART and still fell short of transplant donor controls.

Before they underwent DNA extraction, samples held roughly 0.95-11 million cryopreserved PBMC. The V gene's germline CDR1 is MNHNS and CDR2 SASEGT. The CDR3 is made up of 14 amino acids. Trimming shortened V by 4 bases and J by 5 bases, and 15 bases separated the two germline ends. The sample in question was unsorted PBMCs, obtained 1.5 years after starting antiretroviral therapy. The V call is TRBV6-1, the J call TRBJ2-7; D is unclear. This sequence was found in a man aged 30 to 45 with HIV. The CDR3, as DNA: TGTGCCAGCAGTGTTAACGCACCAAGGGACGAGCAGTACTTC. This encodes CASSVNAPRDEQYF.